This T cell receptor beta chain was sequenced during a study of T-cell reconstitution after alpha-beta-depleted transplantation in children. This CDR3 region has 14 residues. The ends were cut back, 4 bases at V and 0 bases at J, with 9 bases in the middle. Germline V gene data show CDR1 as SEHNR and CDR2 as FQNEAQ (reference sequence). This clonotype was seen only a few times. For TCRbeta, the library was prepared with unique molecular identifiers. Each CDR3 protein gets one entry after TCRdb re-called the PCR reads with MiXCR. The table shows hundreds of thousands of distinct CDR3 sequences, with over 10% occurring only once.

The J gene is TRBJ2-5, the V gene TRBV7-9; D is uncertain. This material consisted of PBMCs, taken before TCRalphabeta/CD19-depleted stem cell transplant. This TCR came from a girl aged 2-10 years with congenital amegakaryocytic thrombocytopenia, due to receive a stem cell transplant. The CDR3 DNA reads as TGTGCCAGCAGCTCCTGGAACGACCAAGAGACCCAGTACTTC. It specifies CASSSWNDQETQYF.